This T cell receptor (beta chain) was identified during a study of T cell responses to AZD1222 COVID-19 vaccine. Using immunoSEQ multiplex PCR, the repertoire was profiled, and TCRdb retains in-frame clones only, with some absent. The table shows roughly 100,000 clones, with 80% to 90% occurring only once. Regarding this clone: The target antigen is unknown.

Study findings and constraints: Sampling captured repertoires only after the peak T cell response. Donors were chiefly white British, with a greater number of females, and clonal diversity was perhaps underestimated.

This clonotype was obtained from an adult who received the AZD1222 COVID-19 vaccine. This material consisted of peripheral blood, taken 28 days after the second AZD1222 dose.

This chain's CDR3 is CASSLAGRGSSGNTIYF. DNA for the CDR3: TGTGCCAGCAGCTTAGCAGGACGGGGGAGCTCTGGAAACACCATATATTTT. This chain joins TRBV7-2 and TRBJ1-3, with a possible D match to TRBD1 (5 bases). Germline CDR1 reads SGHTA; CDR2 reads FQGNSA. The CDR3 length is 17 residues. The V and J ends lost 0 bases and 0 bases respectively, with 12 bases between them.